This TCR beta chain was captured in a study of T cell repertoires in aging, cancer and after chemotherapy. As to this clonotype: Its antigen is not identified.

TRB rearrangements spanning V, D and J were amplified using mixed TRB-A/B primers. TCRdb recomputed calls from the multiplex PCR reads with MiXCR, one row per CDR3 protein. This sample has approximately 1,600 distinct CDR3 sequences, with roughly a fifth found just once. The study, taken as a whole, reports: The repertoire data cannot show anything about immunological memory following chemotherapy.

V lost 5 bases, J lost 0 bases, and 8 bases stayed unmatched. This CDR3 spans 16 amino acids. Germline values: CDR1 MDHEN, CDR2 SYDVKM. The template was genomic DNA from peripheral blood, not RNA. This sequence was found in a human donor with a solid tumor. Sequenced input: blood. This sequence joins TRBV28 and TRBJ1-1; TRBD1 matches at 8 bases. The CDR3 here is CASSMNQGAMNTEAFF. The CDR3 bases are TGTGCCAGCAGTATGAATCAGGGGGCCATGAACACTGAAGCTTTCTTT.